This T cell receptor beta chain was captured in a study of CD8 T cells in Susac syndrome. Study summary: The Susac syndrome patients were therapy-naive, on corticosteroids, or on intravenous immunoglobulin alone at blood draw.

RNA was extracted with the RNeasy kit, and a quantity of roughly 0.45 to 1 ug was reverse transcribed using random hexamers. In TCRdb, the immunoSEQ multiplex PCR reads were re-called with MiXCR into one record per CDR3 protein. The sample holds approximately 180,000 distinct CDR3 sequences, about 91% seen once. Germline assignment: CDR1 SGDLS and CDR2 YYNGEE. Trimming stripped 3 bases from V and 2 bases from J, with 17 bases between. The CDR3 runs 16 residues. The receptor was isolated from a human donor with Susac syndrome. The sequenced sample consisted of CD4+ T cells from PBMCs. V and J are TRBV9 and TRBJ2-5; no clear D. The CDR3 loop is CASSAAASKGQETQYF. In DNA, the CDR3 is TGTGCCAGCAGCGCCGCGGCATCGAAAGGGCAAGAGACCCAGTACTTC.